Included here is one T cell receptor beta chain sequence, with context. The target antigen is unknown. This sample's treatment: approximately nine-day PBMC culture with coronavirus spike peptide pools or control peptides (ViraFEST assay). The collection of CD4+ T cells from the unexposed donor took place before the COVID-19 pandemic (2011-2018). Under the ViraFEST approach, antigen-specific T cells were expanded with peptide pools and TCRs subsequently sequenced. Germline loops: CDR1 SGHRS, CDR2 YFSETQ. The length of the CDR3 is 13 residues. Trimming removed 0 bases from V and 8 bases from J, with 9 bases in between. The data stem from a study of vaccination and CD4 T cells after COVID-19. Sequencing of the DNA from cultured CD4+ T cells was carried out with the Oncomine TCR Beta short-read assay. Investigators obtained genomic DNA by extraction from cultured CD4+ T cells. MiXCR, applied by TCRdb to the PCR reads, yields one record per CDR3 protein. Among fewer than 9,000 distinct CDR3 sequences, around half were seen once, and the ten largest hold 25%.

This TCR was recovered from a human donor in good health. Sequencing was performed on CD4+ T cells from blood, cultured in vitro. The J gene is TRBJ2-1, the V gene TRBV5-1; D remains ambiguous. In nucleotides, the CDR3 is TGCGCCAGCAGCTTGGTGGTAGGAGATGAGCAGTTCTTC. This codes for CASSLVVGDEQFF.